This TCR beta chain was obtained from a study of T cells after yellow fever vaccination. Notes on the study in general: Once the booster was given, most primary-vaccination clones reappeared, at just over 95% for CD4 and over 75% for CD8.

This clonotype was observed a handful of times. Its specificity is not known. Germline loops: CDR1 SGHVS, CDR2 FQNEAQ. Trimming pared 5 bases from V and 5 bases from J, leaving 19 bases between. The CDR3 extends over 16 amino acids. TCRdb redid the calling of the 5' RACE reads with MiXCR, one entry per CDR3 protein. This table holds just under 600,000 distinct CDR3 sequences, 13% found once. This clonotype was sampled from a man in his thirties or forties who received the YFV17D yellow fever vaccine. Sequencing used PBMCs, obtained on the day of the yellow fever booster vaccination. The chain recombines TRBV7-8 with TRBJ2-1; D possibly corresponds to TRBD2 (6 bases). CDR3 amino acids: CASSPPTSRRNNEQFF. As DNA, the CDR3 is TGTGCCAGCAGCCCACCCACTAGCAGGAGAAACAATGAGCAGTTCTTC. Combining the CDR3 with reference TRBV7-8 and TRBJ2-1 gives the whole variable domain GAGVSQSPRYKVAKRGQDVALRCDPISGHVSLFWYQQALGQGPEFLTYFQNEAQLDKSGLPSDRFFAERPEGSVSTLKIQRTQQEDSAVYLCASSPPTSRRNNEQFFGPGTRLTVL.